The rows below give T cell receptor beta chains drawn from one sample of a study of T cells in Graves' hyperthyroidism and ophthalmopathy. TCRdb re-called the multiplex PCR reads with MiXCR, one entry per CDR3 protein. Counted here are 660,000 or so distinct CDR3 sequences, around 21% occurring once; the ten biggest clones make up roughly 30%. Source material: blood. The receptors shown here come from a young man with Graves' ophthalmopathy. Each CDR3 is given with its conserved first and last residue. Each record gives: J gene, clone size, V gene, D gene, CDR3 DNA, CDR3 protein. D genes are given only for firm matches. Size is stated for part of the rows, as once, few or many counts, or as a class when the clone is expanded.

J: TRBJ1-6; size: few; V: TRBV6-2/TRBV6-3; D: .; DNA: TGTGCCAGCAGTTACTCTACAGGGACCCCCGTTGATGCCTTTCGGCCGCCACCCCTCCACTTT; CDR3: CASSYSTGTPVDAFRPPPLHF
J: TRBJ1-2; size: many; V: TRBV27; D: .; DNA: TGTGCCAGCAGTCCCCCCTTAGGAGGGAGGGATGGCTACACCTTC; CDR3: CASSPPLGGRDGYTF
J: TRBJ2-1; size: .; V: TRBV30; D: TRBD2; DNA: TGTGCCTGGGAGACTAGCCATGAGCAGTTCTTC; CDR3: CAWETSHEQFF
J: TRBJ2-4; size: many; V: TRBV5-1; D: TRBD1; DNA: TGCGCCAGCAGCCCAGGACAGGGTGCAAACATTCAGTACTTC; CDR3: CASSPGQGANIQYF
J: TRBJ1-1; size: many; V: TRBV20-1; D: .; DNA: TGCAGTGCTGGAAAGGGAGGCGGCACTGAAGCTTTCTTT; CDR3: CSAGKGGGTEAFF
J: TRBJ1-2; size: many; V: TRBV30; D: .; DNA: TGTGCCTGGAGTAAGACAGCACCATATGGCTACACCTTC; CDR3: CAWSKTAPYGYTF
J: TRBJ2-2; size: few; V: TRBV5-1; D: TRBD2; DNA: TGCGCCAGCACTTCTAGCGGGAGGGGAACCGGGGAGCTGTTTTTT; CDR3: CASTSSGRGTGELFF
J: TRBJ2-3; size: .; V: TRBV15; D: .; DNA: TGTGCCACCAGCAGAGATGTGGCGGGCACGCTAGATACGCAGTATTTT; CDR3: CATSRDVAGTLDTQYF
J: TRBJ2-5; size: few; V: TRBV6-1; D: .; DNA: TGTGCCAGCAGAAAGGCGGGGATAGAGACCCAGTACTTC; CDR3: CASRKAGIETQYF
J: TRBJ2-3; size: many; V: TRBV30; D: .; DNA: TGTGTCCTCAACCGGGACCCTACGCAGTATTTT; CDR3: CVLNRDPTQYF
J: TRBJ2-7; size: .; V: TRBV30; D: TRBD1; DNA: TGTGCCTGGAGTTCAGGGACAGGGGTATACGAGCAGTACTTC; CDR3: CAWSSGTGVYEQYF
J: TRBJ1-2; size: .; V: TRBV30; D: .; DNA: TGTGCCTGGATCGGAGGGGCGATTGGCTACACCTTC; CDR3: CAWIGGAIGYTF
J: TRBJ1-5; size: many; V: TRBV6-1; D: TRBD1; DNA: TGTGCCAGCAGTGGACAGGGGGTAACTCAGCCCCAGCATTTT; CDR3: CASSGQGVTQPQHF
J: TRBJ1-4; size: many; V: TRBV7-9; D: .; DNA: TGTGCCAGCAGCAGGGGGGATACAACTAATGAAAAACTGTTTTTT; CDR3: CASSRGDTTNEKLFF
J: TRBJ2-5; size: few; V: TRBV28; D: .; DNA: TGTGCCAGCAGTTTCACAGGTTTTCGGTACTTC; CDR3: CASSFTGFRYF
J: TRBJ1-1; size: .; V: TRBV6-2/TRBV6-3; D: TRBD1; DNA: TGTGCCAGCAGTTACTCGATTCAGGGGGACACTGAAGCTTTCTTT; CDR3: CASSYSIQGDTEAFF